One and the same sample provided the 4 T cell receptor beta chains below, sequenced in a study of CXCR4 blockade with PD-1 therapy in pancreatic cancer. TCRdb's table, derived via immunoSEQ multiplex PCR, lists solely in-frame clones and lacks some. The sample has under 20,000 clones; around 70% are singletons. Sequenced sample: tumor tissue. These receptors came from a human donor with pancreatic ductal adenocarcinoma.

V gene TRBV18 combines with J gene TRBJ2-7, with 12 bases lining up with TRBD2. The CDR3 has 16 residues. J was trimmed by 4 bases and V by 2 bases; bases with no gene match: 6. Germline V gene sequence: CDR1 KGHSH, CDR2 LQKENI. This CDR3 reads CASSPAGLAGSYEQYF. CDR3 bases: TGTGCCAGCTCACCAGCGGGACTAGCGGGTTCTTACGAGCAGTACTTC.

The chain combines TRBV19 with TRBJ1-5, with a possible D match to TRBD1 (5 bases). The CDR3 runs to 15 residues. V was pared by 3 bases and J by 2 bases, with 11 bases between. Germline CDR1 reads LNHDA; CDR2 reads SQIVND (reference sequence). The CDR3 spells CASSIEGERNQPQHF. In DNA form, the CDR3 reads TGTGCCAGTAGTATCGAAGGGGAGCGCAATCAGCCCCAGCATTTT.

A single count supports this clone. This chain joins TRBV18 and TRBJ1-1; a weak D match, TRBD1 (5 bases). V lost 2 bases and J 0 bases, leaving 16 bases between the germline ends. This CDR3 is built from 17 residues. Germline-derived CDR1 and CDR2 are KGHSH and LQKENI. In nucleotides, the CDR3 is TGTGCCAGCTCACCAGTCGAAGGGGCGCAGGTGAACACTGAAGCTTTCTTT. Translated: CASSPVEGAQVNTEAFF. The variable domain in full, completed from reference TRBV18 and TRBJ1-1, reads NAGVMQNPRHLVRRRGQEARLRCSPMKGHSHVYWYRQLPEEGLKFMVYLQKENIIDESGMPKERFSAEFPKEGPSILRIQQVVRGDSAAYFCASSPVEGAQVNTEAFFGQGTRLTVV.

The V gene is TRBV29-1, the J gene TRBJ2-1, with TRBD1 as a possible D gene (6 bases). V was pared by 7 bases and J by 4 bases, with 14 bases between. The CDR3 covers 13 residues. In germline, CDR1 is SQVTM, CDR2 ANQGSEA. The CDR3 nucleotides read TGCAGCGGGGACAACCCCGAATACAATGAGCAGTTCTTC. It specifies CSGDNPEYNEQFF.